Shown below are 27 T cell receptor beta chains from a single sample sequenced in a study of T cell repertoires in cytomegalovirus infection. MiXCR, run by TCRdb on the reads, gives a single entry per CDR3 protein. The sample has approximately 770,000 distinct CDR3 sequences, 25% to 30% seen once. Antigen specificity for these receptors is unknown. The sequencing used cultured CD8+ T cells from PBMCs, collected from culture after CMV antigen stimulation. The receptors were gathered from a human donor in good health (CMV status not recorded). Some clones in this sample may be carry-over from other donors' samples.

The gene calls are TRBV18 and TRBJ2-5; D not resolved. Germline-derived CDR1 and CDR2 are KGHSH and LQKENI. The CDR3 totals 14 residues. V lost 0 bases, J lost 5 bases, and 10 bases lay in between. The CDR3 DNA is TGTGCCAGCTCACCACCTGTGGACCGTGAGACCCAGTACTTC. Translating gives CASSPPVDRETQYF.

The gene calls are TRBV29-1 and TRBJ2-7; 8 nucleotides line up with TRBD2. Unmatched junction bases numbered 7, after V lost 4 bases and J lost 5 bases. The CDR3 sequence is 13 residues long. Per germline, CDR1 SQVTM and CDR2 ANQGSEA. The CDR3 loop reads CSVVPGGLHEQYF. The CDR3 DNA reads as TGCAGCGTTGTTCCGGGGGGGCTCCACGAGCAGTACTTC.

A few counts support this clonotype. This chain uses TRBV5-6 with TRBJ2-7; D might be TRBD2 (6 bases). The CDR3 spans 15 residues. With 3 bases removed from V and 2 bases from J, the gap between germline ends came to 15 bases. The V gene's germline CDR1 is SGHDT and CDR2 YYEEEE. The CDR3 here is CASSSFGGNAYEQYF. Written as DNA, the CDR3 is TGTGCCAGCAGCTCATTCGGGGGAAATGCCTACGAGCAGTACTTC. Full variable domain (remainder filled in from reference TRBV5-6 and TRBJ2-7): DAGVTQSPTHLIKTRGQQVTLRCSPKSGHDTVSWYQQALGQGPQFIFQYYEEEERQRGNFPDRFSGHQFPNYSSELNVNALLLGDSALYLCASSSFGGNAYEQYFGPGTRLTVT.

This clonotype was observed a handful of times. This chain connects TRBV7-9 to TRBJ2-3; the match to TRBD1 covers 9 bases. The germline V gene has CDR1 SEHNR and CDR2 FQNEAQ (reference sequence). V lost 5 bases to trimming and J lost 2 bases; unmatched junction nucleotides: 8. The CDR3 runs to 16 residues. The CDR3 is CASSTLRDRATDTQYF. The CDR3, as DNA: TGTGCCAGCAGCACTCTACGGGACAGGGCCACAGATACGCAGTATTTT.

V usage is TRBV27 and J usage is TRBJ1-6; D is possibly TRBD1 (6 bases). The CDR3 contains 15 residues. Looked up from germline, CDR1 is MNHEY and CDR2 is SMNVEV (reference sequence). Between the trimmed V and J ends, which lost 6 bases and 10 bases, there was a span of 19 bases. The CDR3 DNA reads TGTGCCAGCAGAGCAAACAGGGAGTACGGGTCACCCCTCCACTTT. It yields the protein CASRANREYGSPLHF.

The genes are TRBV29-1 and TRBJ1-2; D gene ambiguous. Germline values: CDR1 SQVTM, CDR2 ANQGSEA. This CDR3 spans 11 amino acids. The germline V and J ends were trimmed by 1 base and 6 bases, with 6 bases remaining between them. CDR3 nucleotide sequence: TGCAGCGTTGAAGCCCTGGATGGCTACACCTTC. Amino acids: CSVEALDGYTF.

This chain links TRBV13 with TRBJ1-5; no firm D call. The CDR3 spans 12 residues. Germline CDR1 PRHDT, CDR2 FYEKMQ (reference sequence). The V gene lost 0 bases and the J gene lost 8 bases, with 5 bases spanning the gap. As DNA, the CDR3 is TGTGCCAGCAGCTTAGGTCTGAAGCCCCAGCATTTT. It is translated as CASSLGLKPQHF.

The genes are TRBV19 and TRBJ1-1, with 8 bases fitting TRBD1. The CDR3 has 13 residues. Germline V gives CDR1 LNHDA, CDR2 SQIVND (reference sequence). V shed 9 bases, J shed 5 bases, and the junction held 8 bases outside the gene matches. CDR3 region: CASRDRTWTEAFF. The CDR3 DNA is TGTGCCAGCCGGGACAGGACGTGGACTGAAGCTTTCTTT.

The V and J genes are TRBV6-1 and TRBJ1-2; D is unclear. Germline assignment: CDR1 MNHNS and CDR2 SASEGT. The V and J ends lost 11 bases and 3 bases respectively, with 7 bases between them. The length of the CDR3 is 10 residues. The CDR3 sequence is CAVGDYGYTF. CDR3 coding DNA: TGTGCCGTGGGTGACTATGGCTACACCTTC.

This chain joins TRBV7-6 and TRBJ1-1; no firm D call. The germline V gene has CDR1 SGHVS and CDR2 FNYEAQ. This CDR3 has 14 amino acids. Deletions cut 3 bases from V and 3 bases from J, with 11 bases between. This CDR3 is CASSLGRQYTEAFF. The CDR3 DNA follows: TGTGCCAGCAGCTTGGGTCGGCAATACACTGAAGCTTTCTTT.

This clonotype has only a few counts. The chain links TRBV7-2 to TRBJ2-7, with 8 bases fitting TRBD1. V gave up 5 bases and J gave up 6 bases; unmatched junction bases: 15. The CDR3 contains 16 residues. Germline CDR1 is SGHTA and CDR2 is FQGNSA. The CDR3 DNA is TGTGCCAGCAGCGCTGGGACGACAGGGGTCAGAGCCGAGCAGTACGTC. Amino acids: CASSAGTTGVRAEQYV.

This clonotype occurred many times. The chain uses TRBV6-5 and TRBJ2-1, with a possible D match to TRBD1 (5 bases). CDR3 size: 15 residues. The germline V gene encodes CDR1 MNHEY and CDR2 SVGAGI. Trimming shortened V by 5 bases and J by 0 bases, and 11 bases separated the two germline ends. CDR3 sequence (DNA): TGTGCCAGCAGTACCTCTAGGGGCTCCTACAATGAGCAGTTCTTC. Residues: CASSTSRGSYNEQFF.

This chain uses TRBV12-5 with TRBJ2-2; D not certain. This CDR3 region has 11 residues. CDR1 and CDR2 from the germline V gene are LGHNT and FRNRAP. The V end lost 5 bases, the J end lost 7 bases, and 5 bases lay between the germline ends. The CDR3: CASGLSGELFF. In DNA, the CDR3 is TGTGCTAGTGGTCTGAGCGGGGAGCTGTTTTTT. The whole variable domain, filled in from reference TRBV12-5 and TRBJ2-2, reads DARVTQTPRHKVTEMGQEVTMRCQPILGHNTVFWYRQTMMQGLELLAYFRNRAPLDDSGMPKDRFSAEMPDATLATLKIQPSEPRDSAVYFCASGLSGELFFGEGSRLTVL.

This clonotype has only one observation. An end of the junction does not agree with germline; a read error may underlie this. The chain employs TRBV27 and TRBJ1-5; D may be TRBD1 (5 bases). Germline loops: CDR1 MNHEY, CDR2 SMNVEV (reference sequence). The CDR3 covers 13 residues. The CDR3 sequence is CASSSRVGQHQHF. The DNA for the CDR3 is TGTGCCAGCAGTTCCAGGGTGGGCCAGCACCAGCATTTT.

On this clonotype itself: Because the CDR3 is missing its conserved closing phenylalanine or tryptophan, this is likely a read error. The gene calls are TRBV29-1 and TRBJ2-3; 8 bases line up with TRBD2. The CDR3 loop spans 14 amino acids. Unmatched junction bases numbered 8, after V lost 4 bases and J lost 5 bases. Looked up from germline, CDR1 is SQVTM and CDR2 is ANQGSEA. The CDR3 sequence: CSVVLSGGQDTQYS. CDR3 nucleotides: TGCAGCGTTGTATTATCGGGGGGGCAAGATACGCAGTATTCT.

There are a few counts of this clonotype. V gene TRBV29-1 combines with J gene TRBJ2-3; D is perhaps TRBD1 or TRBD2 (6 bases each). CDR1 SQVTM and CDR2 ANQGSEA come from the germline V gene. This CDR3 comprises 15 residues. V was cut by 3 bases and J by 2 bases, with 15 bases left in between. Here the CDR3 DNA reads TGCAGCGTTGAGGGGGGCAGGGCGTCCACAGATACGCAGTATTTT. Its translation is CSVEGGRASTDTQYF.

This clonotype has more than one count but fewer than ten. The chain is built from TRBV20-1 and TRBJ2-2, with no clear D. This CDR3 comprises 12 residues. Germline loops: CDR1 DFQATT, CDR2 SNEGSKA (reference sequence). V was trimmed by 1 base and J by 1 base, leaving 1 base between them. CDR3: CSARVNTGELFF. CDR3 DNA: TGCAGTGCTAGAGTGAACACCGGGGAGCTGTTTTTT.

This clonotype showed up just a few times. V usage is TRBV27 and J usage is TRBJ2-1, with a weak D call TRBD2 (6 bases). This CDR3 contains 15 residues. V gave up 5 bases and J gave up 4 bases, with 15 bases separating them. The germline CDR1 and CDR2 sequences are MNHEY and SMNVEV (reference sequence). The CDR3 nucleotides are TGTGCCAGCAGTCCCCGGGAGACCGGATACAATGAGCAGTTCTTC. Its translation is CASSPRETGYNEQFF.

The chain carries TRBV7-9 and TRBJ2-1; D might be TRBD2 (5 bases). V was trimmed by 6 bases and J by 5 bases, leaving 14 bases between them. The CDR3 spans 14 residues. CDR1 is SEHNR and CDR2 is FQNEAQ in the germline V gene (reference sequence). The CDR3 DNA reads TGTGCCAGCAGGTCGGGAACTATCAACAATGAGCAGTTCTTC. Amino acids: CASRSGTINNEQFF.

This clonotype appeared many times. The chain joins TRBV12-3 or TRBV12-4 to TRBJ2-2, with 7 nucleotides matching TRBD2. The CDR3 loop spans 13 amino acids. V shed 5 bases and J 6 bases; nucleotides not matched to a gene: 3. CDR3 in amino acids: CASSGEGPGELFF. Here the CDR3 DNA reads TGTGCCAGCAGTGGGGAGGGGCCCGGGGAGCTGTTTTTT.

This clonotype was observed at least ten times. The chain couples TRBV7-8 to TRBJ2-3; 7 nucleotides align to TRBD2. Germline CDR1 and CDR2: SGHVS and FQNEAQ. Trimming took 5 bases from V and 0 from J; bases not matched to a gene: 11. The CDR3 extends over 17 amino acids. The CDR3 reads CASSVRGGPPSTDTQYF. The CDR3, as DNA: TGTGCCAGCAGCGTAAGGGGAGGGCCTCCTAGCACAGATACGCAGTATTTT. The whole variable domain, remainder taken from reference TRBV7-8 and TRBJ2-3, is GAGVSQSPRYKVAKRGQDVALRCDPISGHVSLFWYQQALGQGPEFLTYFQNEAQLDKSGLPSDRFFAERPEGSVSTLKIQRTQQEDSAVYLCASSVRGGPPSTDTQYFGPGTRLTVL.

The chain carries TRBV27 and TRBJ1-2, with TRBD1 matching 7 bases. Germline V gives CDR1 MNHEY, CDR2 SMNVEV (reference sequence). The CDR3 covers 17 residues. Trimming removed 7 bases from V and 1 base from J; junction bases left unmatched: 15. DNA for the CDR3: TGTGCCAGCACCTCGCTAGCCCAGGGGGGGGATAACTATGGCTACACCTTC. Translated, it gives CASTSLAQGGDNYGYTF.

This chain links TRBV29-1 with TRBJ1-2; D possibly corresponds to TRBD1 (5 bases). Germline CDR1 is SQVTM and CDR2 is ANQGSEA. The V end was cut by 6 bases, the J end by 2 bases, with 13 bases between. The CDR3 totals 13 residues. For the CDR3, the DNA is TGCAGCGTGGGAGCACAGGAAAACTATGGCTACACCTTC. The encoded protein is CSVGAQENYGYTF. Drawing the rest from reference TRBV29-1 and TRBJ1-2, the complete variable domain is SAVISQKPSRDICQRGTSLTIQCQVDSQVTMMFWYRQQPGQSLTLIATANQGSEATYESGFVIDKFPISRPNLTFSTLTVSNMSPEDSSIYLCSVGAQENYGYTFGSGTRLTVV.

This clonotype has only a few counts. V is TRBV28 and J is TRBJ1-1, with D hard to call. CDR1 and CDR2 (germline): MDHEN, SYDVKM. V shed 3 bases and J shed 1 base, with 6 bases lying between them. The CDR3 has 13 residues. As DNA, the CDR3 is TGTGCCAGCAGTTTGACGCAGAACACTGAAGCTTTCTTT. Its protein product is CASSLTQNTEAFF.

V gene TRBV6-1 combines with J gene TRBJ2-7; no reliable D call. Trimming stripped 2 bases from V and 3 bases from J, with 8 bases between. The CDR3 spans 13 residues. The germline V gene has CDR1 MNHNS and CDR2 SASEGT. In DNA, the CDR3 is TGTGCCAGCAGTGAAATTGATTACTACGAGCAGTACGTC. Residues: CASSEIDYYEQYV.

The chain couples TRBV27 to TRBJ1-1; D not certain. Germline CDR1 reads MNHEY; CDR2 reads SMNVEV (reference sequence). CDR3 length: 14 amino acids. Trimming took 0 bases from V and 0 from J, leaving 5 bases between them. The CDR3 sequence is CASSLSFVNTEAFF. The CDR3 nucleotides are TGTGCCAGCAGTTTATCGTTCGTGAACACTGAAGCTTTCTTT.

V gene TRBV20-1 combines with J gene TRBJ2-5, with D tentatively TRBD2 (6 bases). V was clipped by 1 base and J by 2 bases, with 11 bases between them. The CDR3 has 14 amino acids. Looked up from germline, CDR1 is DFQATT and CDR2 is SNEGSKA (reference sequence). The CDR3 DNA is TGCAGTGCTAGAGCATCCGGACTACAAGAGACCCAGTACTTC. This sequence encodes CSARASGLQETQYF.